This T cell receptor beta chain derives from a study of T cells of healthy individuals. This clonotype was recorded many times. TCRdb reanalysed the 5' RACE reads using MiXCR and keeps one entry per CDR3 protein. The sample holds some 41,000 distinct CDR3 sequences, approximately 5% seen once. Germline assignment: CDR1 DFQATT and CDR2 SNEGSKA (reference sequence). V was clipped by 2 bases and J by 0 bases, with 5 bases between them. The CDR3 is 14 amino acids. The receptor was derived from a human donor in good health. V and J are TRBV20-1 and TRBJ1-6; D is uncertain. As DNA, the CDR3 is TGCAGTGCTAGATCCCCCTCCTATAATTCACCCCTCCACTTT. Translated: CSARSPSYNSPLHF.